This TCR beta chain was retrieved from a study of blood T cell repertoires in COVID-19. Per the study methods: Amplification of reference gene primers provided the estimated nucleated cell counts. Some clones are missing from TCRdb's copy, which holds only in-frame ones; the method was immunoSEQ multiplex PCR. The DNA was the basis for D and trimming; V, J and clone size are from that table. The data contain 120,000 to 150,000 clones, about 83% of them seen just once; the ten biggest clones take up 3.4%. Participants spanned ages roughly 18 to 95 years and resided in some 22 US areas. Membership in each cohort depended on participant-reported clinical history. This TCR came from a woman in her fifties or sixties with acute COVID-19. The sequenced sample consisted of PBMCs or T cells enriched from blood (not recorded which).

The DNA for the CDR3 is TGCGCCAGCAGCCAAGAGTACCAGGGGACCACAGATACGCAGTATTTT. Amino acids: CASSQEYQGTTDTQYF. J is TRBJ2-3 and V is TRBV4-3; D may be TRBD1 (6 bases). Trimming stripped 0 bases from V and 2 bases from J, with 12 bases between. Germline lookup yields CDR1 LGHNA and CDR2 YSLEER. The CDR3 loop spans 16 amino acids.